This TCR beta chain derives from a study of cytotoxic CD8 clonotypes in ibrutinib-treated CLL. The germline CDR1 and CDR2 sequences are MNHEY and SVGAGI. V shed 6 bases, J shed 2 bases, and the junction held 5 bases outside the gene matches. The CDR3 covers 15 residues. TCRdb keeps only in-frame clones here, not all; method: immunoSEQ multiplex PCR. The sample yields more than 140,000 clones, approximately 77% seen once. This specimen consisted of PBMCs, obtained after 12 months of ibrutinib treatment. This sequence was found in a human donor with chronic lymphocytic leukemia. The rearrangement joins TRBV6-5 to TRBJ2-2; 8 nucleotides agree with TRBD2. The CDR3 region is CASRGLAANTGELFF. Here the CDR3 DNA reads TGTGCCAGCAGAGGACTAGCAGCAAACACCGGGGAGCTGTTTTTT.